The 15 T cell receptor beta chains in this list originate from one sample, sequenced in a study of molecular identifiers for immune sequencing clone quantification. TCRdb redid the calling of the PCR reads with MiXCR, one entry per CDR3 protein. The table has about 68,000 distinct CDR3 sequences, 15% to 20% seen once. Sample: naive CD8+ T cells from blood, with Jurkat cell RNA spiked in. The subset was: FACS-sorted CD8+CD4-CCR7+CD45RA+ naive T cells. The source is a human donor in good health. Some libraries in this study had Jurkat cell RNA spiked in.

The sample holds many counts of this clonotype. The chain links TRBV18 to TRBJ2-5, with 7 bases aligning to TRBD1. From germline, CDR1 is KGHSH and CDR2 LQKENI. V shed 8 bases and J 2 bases; nucleotides not matched to a gene: 8. The CDR3 spans 14 residues. This CDR3 is CASHHWDSQETQYF. The CDR3, as DNA: TGTGCCAGCCATCACTGGGACAGTCAAGAGACCCAGTACTTC.

This clonotype has ten or more counts. This rearrangement joins TRBV23-1 to TRBJ1-5, with 10 positions matching TRBD1. TRBV23-1 counts as an open reading frame of uncertain function. There are 17 residues in the CDR3. V gave up 0 bases and J gave up 6 bases; unmatched junction bases: 8. The CDR3 nucleotides read TGCGCCAGCAGTCAATCGTGGGACAGGGGCAAAACTCAGCCCCAGCATTTT. Amino acid sequence: CASSQSWDRGKTQPQHF.

This clonotype was seen only a few times. This may stem from a read error, because a much larger clone lies one nucleotide away. The rearrangement uses TRBV20-1 and TRBJ2-7, with a weak D call TRBD2 (6 bases). There are 14 residues in the CDR3. The germline V gene encodes CDR1 DFQATT and CDR2 SNEGSKA (reference sequence). Trimming removed 3 bases at V and 3 bases at J, with 15 bases between. CDR3 in amino acids: CSASSEGGFYEQYF. The CDR3 coding sequence is TGCAGTGCTAGCTCCGAGGGAGGTTTCTACGAGCAGTACTTC.

This clonotype was detected only a few times. The J gene is TRBJ1-6, the V gene TRBV12-3 or TRBV12-4; D is unclear. This CDR3 has 14 amino acids. V was pared by 0 bases and J by 7 bases, with 7 bases between. CDR3 protein: CASSLASSNSPLHF. The DNA of the CDR3 is TGTGCCAGCAGTTTAGCTTCGTCCAATTCACCCCTCCACTTT.

This clonotype was found many times. This chain uses TRBV29-1 with TRBJ1-2; D is uncertain. Germline CDR1 is SQVTM and CDR2 is ANQGSEA. The CDR3 spans 15 residues. Trimming stripped 5 bases from V and 5 bases from J, with 21 bases between. The CDR3 nucleotides are TGCAGCGTTCCCCGAACGGAGGTCCCTAGGTATGGCTACACCTTC. Translating it yields CSVPRTEVPRYGYTF. The variable domain in full, completed from reference TRBV29-1 and TRBJ1-2, reads SAVISQKPSRDICQRGTSLTIQCQVDSQVTMMFWYRQQPGQSLTLIATANQGSEATYESGFVIDKFPISRPNLTFSTLTVSNMSPEDSSIYLCSVPRTEVPRYGYTFGSGTRLTVV.

This clonotype was detected ten times or more. The chain couples TRBV30 to TRBJ1-5; TRBD1 matches 9 bases. J gave up 4 bases and V 1 base, and 2 bases lay outside the gene matches. The CDR3 loop spans 14 amino acids. Germline V gives CDR1 GTSNPN, CDR2 SVGIG (reference sequence). CDR3 sequence: CAWSDGQGNQPQHF. The CDR3 bases are TGTGCCTGGAGTGACGGACAGGGGAATCAGCCCCAGCATTTT.

Notes on this clonotype: A much larger clone lies a single base off, so this may be a read error. The chain employs TRBV11-3 and TRBJ1-4; unclear D gene. CDR1 and CDR2 from the germline V gene are SGHNT and YENEEA. The CDR3 has 15 amino acids. Here the CDR3 reads CASGFEGRANEKLFF. In DNA, the CDR3 is TGTGCCAGCGGCTTTGAGGGCCGGGCTAATGAAAAACTGTTTTTT.

Of note for this clonotype: This may be a read error, as it is one base from a much larger clone. V is TRBV7-9 and J is TRBJ1-2; TRBD1 aligns across 8 bases. This CDR3 spans 15 amino acids. The V gene's germline CDR1 is SEHNR and CDR2 FQNEAQ (reference sequence). The CDR3 spells CAGSSTGVFNYGYTF. CDR3 in DNA: TGTGCCGGCAGCTCGACAGGGGTTTTTAACTATGGCTACACCTTC. The full variable domain, rest sourced from reference TRBV7-9 and TRBJ1-2, is DTGVSQNPRHKITKRGQNVTFRCDPISEHNRLYWYRQTLGQGPEFLTYFQNEAQLEKSRLLSDRFSAERPKGSFSTLEIQRTEQGDSAMYLCAGSSTGVFNYGYTFGSGTRLTVV.

In this sample, this clonotype turned up many times. The chain has TRBV2 and TRBJ2-2; unclear D gene. V lost 11 bases to trimming and J lost 1 base, with 11 bases between them. The CDR3 loop spans 13 amino acids. Germline V gives CDR1 SNHLY, CDR2 FYNNEI. CDR3: CALTGQNTGELFF. The CDR3 DNA sequence: TGTGCCCTCACCGGGCAGAACACCGGGGAGCTGTTTTTT.

Concerning this clonotype itself: This clone may be a read error of a much larger clone one base away. The chain has TRBV5-3 and TRBJ2-2; D not resolved. TRBV5-3 is an ORF, and what it does is uncertain. V was clipped by 4 bases and J by 1 base, with 23 bases between them. The CDR3 is 19 residues long. The CDR3 spells CARSLQALLGGRNTGELFF. The CDR3, as DNA: TGTGCCAGAAGCCTCCAGGCCCTATTGGGCGGACGGAACACCGGGGAGCTGTTTTTT.

The chain combines TRBV7-9 with TRBJ2-7, with 9 bases that match TRBD2. With 3 bases clipped from V and 3 bases from J, the junction kept 3 bases outside the gene matches. The CDR3 loop spans 14 amino acids. The germline gives CDR1 SEHNR, CDR2 FQNEAQ (reference sequence). CDR3 DNA sequence: TGTGCCAGCAGCTTGCGTAGCGGGAGCTACGAGCAGTACTTC. It codes for CASSLRSGSYEQYF.

This clonotype was seen ten or more times. The V call is TRBV4-3, the J call TRBJ2-6; D call uncertain. The V end lost 0 bases, the J end lost 1 base, and 1 base lay between the germline ends. This CDR3 region has 14 residues. Germline V gene sequence: CDR1 LGHNA, CDR2 YSLEER. CDR3 amino acids: CASSQESGANVLTF. DNA of the CDR3: TGCGCCAGCAGCCAAGAGTCTGGGGCCAACGTCCTGACTTTC.

This chain connects TRBV6-4 to TRBJ2-1, with 9 bases that match TRBD1. Trimming took 5 bases from V and 7 from J; bases not matched to a gene: 9. The CDR3 is 15 residues long. The V gene's germline CDR1 is MRHNA and CDR2 SNTAGT. The CDR3 is CASSSNRGRENEQFF. DNA for the CDR3: TGTGCCAGCAGTAGTAACAGGGGGCGGGAAAATGAGCAGTTCTTC.

This clonotype was counted between two and nine times. This sequence joins TRBV12-5 and TRBJ2-7; no reliable D call. Germline CDR1 LGHNT, CDR2 FRNRAP. Trimming took off 2 bases at V and 2 bases at J, with 19 bases between the two ends. The CDR3 is 17 amino acids. This CDR3 reads CASGLPTGSFLTYEQYF. The CDR3 DNA reads TGTGCTAGTGGTTTGCCGACTGGTTCCTTCCTGACCTACGAGCAGTACTTC.

Comment on this clonotype: A clone one base away is much larger, so this may be a read error. The chain recombines TRBV27 with TRBJ2-7, with 8 bases aligning to TRBD1. The ends lost 2 bases at V and 2 bases at J; junction bases unmatched: 2. The CDR3 spans 14 residues. The germline V gene has CDR1 MNHEY and CDR2 SMNVEV (reference sequence). CDR3 in DNA: TGTGCCAGCAGTTTACAGGGGGCCACCTACGAGCAGTACTTC. Translating gives CASSLQGATYEQYF.